Listed here are 24 T cell receptor beta chains from one sample, sequenced in a study of blood T cell repertoires in COVID-19. Profiled with immunoSEQ multiplex PCR; TCRdb holds only in-frame clones, not every one. The sample lists more than 200,000 clones; around nine tenths were seen once. Material: PBMCs or T cells enriched from blood (not recorded which). These receptors were collected from a woman under 40 who had been exposed to COVID-19.

The count of this clone is one. The chain employs TRBV19 and TRBJ1-3; D is possibly TRBD1 (5 bases). Germline V CDR1 and CDR2: LNHDA, SQIVND (reference sequence). The CDR3 extends over 14 amino acids. The V end was cut by 5 bases, the J end by 0 bases, with 8 bases between. The CDR3 sequence is CASSQGSSGNTIYF. DNA for the CDR3: TGTGCCAGTAGTCAGGGAAGCTCTGGAAACACCATATATTTT.

This chain links TRBV27 with TRBJ2-2; 9 nucleotides align to TRBD1. The J segment lost 5 bases and the V segment lost 6 bases, leaving 13 bases of the junction unmatched. There are 17 residues in the CDR3. Germline assignment: CDR1 MNHEY and CDR2 SMNVEV (reference sequence). CDR3: CASRHLQGAVETGELFF. For the CDR3, the DNA is TGTGCCAGCAGACACCTACAGGGGGCGGTTGAAACCGGGGAGCTGTTTTTT.

The V and J genes are TRBV12-3 or TRBV12-4 and TRBJ1-1; D call uncertain. This CDR3 is 12 amino acids long. V dropped 5 bases and J dropped 13 bases, with 17 bases sitting between them. The DNA for the CDR3 is TGTGCCAGCAGTCAATCAGTAAAGCGGGGTTTCTTT. This gives the protein CASSQSVKRGFF.

V gene TRBV11-2 combines with J gene TRBJ2-2, with 8 bases lining up with TRBD1. CDR1 is SGHAT and CDR2 is FQNNGV in the germline V gene. The CDR3 spans 15 residues. V lost 2 bases and J lost 6; bases outside the gene matches: 5. The CDR3 spells CASSLWQGAPGELFF. CDR3 coding DNA: TGTGCCAGCAGCTTATGGCAGGGGGCGCCCGGGGAGCTGTTTTTT.

The chain employs TRBV19 and TRBJ1-4; D is uncertain. Germline loops: CDR1 LNHDA, CDR2 SQIVND (reference sequence). The CDR3 totals 14 residues. The V and J ends lost 7 bases and 10 bases respectively, with 19 bases between them. The DNA for the CDR3 is TGTGCCAGTACCCCCGGGCGGGGTTGGGGAAAACTGTTTTTT. This translates into CASTPGRGWGKLFF.

V and J are TRBV24-1 and TRBJ2-5; D is possibly TRBD2 (6 bases). Looked up from germline, CDR1 is KGHDR and CDR2 is SFDVKD. There are 13 residues in the CDR3. V was shortened by 3 bases and J by 4 bases, with 8 bases between the two germline ends. CDR3 nucleotides: TGTGCCACCAGTGATGGAGGGATAGAGACCCAGTACTTC. Its protein product is CATSDGGIETQYF.

The chain employs TRBV29-1 and TRBJ2-1; tentatively, D is TRBD1 (6 bases). Germline CDR1 and CDR2: SQVTM and ANQGSEA. The germline V and J ends were trimmed by 6 bases and 10 bases, with 10 bases remaining between them. This CDR3 region has 10 residues. The CDR3 spells CSVQGIEQFF. The CDR3 nucleotides are TGCAGCGTGCAGGGGATAGAGCAGTTCTTC.

For the CDR3, the DNA is TGTGCCAGCTCACCAAGAGGACTAGCGAATGAGCAGTTCTTC. Its protein product is CASSPRGLANEQFF. The V and J genes are TRBV18 and TRBJ2-1; TRBD2 matches 9 bases. The V gene end was trimmed by 2 bases and the J gene end by 7 bases; junction bases not matched to a gene: 3. The CDR3 is 14 amino acids. Germline lookup yields CDR1 KGHSH and CDR2 LQKENI.

The chain combines TRBV6-5 with TRBJ2-3; TRBD2 aligns across 11 bases. Looked up from germline, CDR1 is MNHEY and CDR2 is SVGAGI. Trimming removed 8 bases from V and 2 bases from J; junction bases left unmatched: 3. The CDR3 spans 14 residues. This CDR3 is CASGTSGSTDTQYF. CDR3 coding DNA: TGTGCCAGCGGGACTAGCGGTTCCACAGATACGCAGTATTTT.

The chain uses TRBV19 and TRBJ2-7; 8 nucleotides agree with TRBD2. V shed 2 bases, J shed 0 bases, and the junction held 9 bases outside the gene matches. The CDR3 length is 17 residues. Germline CDR1 reads LNHDA; CDR2 reads SQIVND (reference sequence). The CDR3 DNA reads as TGTGCCAGTAGTATAAGCGGGAGCGGGAGCCACTCCTACGAGCAGTACTTC. It specifies CASSISGSGSHSYEQYF.

This clone was observed a few times. V is TRBV27 and J is TRBJ2-1, with D uncertain. The CDR3 is made up of 13 amino acids. The V gene lost 3 bases and the J gene lost 5 bases, with 8 bases spanning the gap. Looked up from germline, CDR1 is MNHEY and CDR2 is SMNVEV (reference sequence). CDR3 in DNA: TGTGCCAGCAGTTTGAACTACCACAATGAGCAGTTCTTC. This translates into CASSLNYHNEQFF.

As for this clone: Distinct nucleotide sequences in the sample also encode this CDR3. J is TRBJ2-1 and V is TRBV9, with 10 bases matching TRBD2. Germline lookup yields CDR1 SGDLS and CDR2 YYNGEE. The length of the CDR3 is 16 residues. V lost 0 bases and J lost 2; bases outside the gene matches: 2. CDR3 nucleotide sequence: TGTGCCAGCAGCGTAGAGAGCGGGAGGGCCTACAATGAGCAGTTCTTC. Its protein is CASSVESGRAYNEQFF.

The chain is built from TRBV10-3 and TRBJ2-5, with 10 bases identical to TRBD2. V gave up 0 bases and J gave up 4 bases; unmatched junction bases: 11. The CDR3 length is 18 residues. Germline V CDR1 and CDR2: ENHRY, SYGVKD. The CDR3 nucleotides are TGTGCCATCAGTGAGTCTCGAACCGACCTAGCGGGAGTAGAGACCCAGTACTTC. This codes for CAISESRTDLAGVETQYF.

The chain recombines TRBV11-3 with TRBJ2-1, with a tentative D call TRBD2 (5 bases). V dropped 8 bases and J dropped 5 bases, with 25 bases sitting between them. Looked up from germline, CDR1 is SGHNT and CDR2 is YENEEA. This CDR3 is built from 17 residues. The CDR3 bases are TGTGCCAGCTCCCCAGGAAGAGGAGGACCCGGCGACAATGAGCAGTTCTTC. Its protein product is CASSPGRGGPGDNEQFF.

The rearrangement joins TRBV3-1 (or the pseudogene TRBV3-2) to TRBJ2-6, with D hard to call. CDR1 and CDR2 from the germline V gene are LGHDT and YNNKEL (reference sequence). The V gene lost 3 bases and the J gene lost 0 bases, with 3 bases spanning the gap. This CDR3 region has 14 residues. The CDR3 coding sequence is TGTGCCAGCAGCCAGAGCTCTGGGGCCAACGTCCTGACTTTC. It specifies CASSQSSGANVLTF.

This chain uses TRBV7-3 with TRBJ2-1; 14 nucleotides agree with TRBD2. The length of the CDR3 is 16 residues. With 3 bases clipped from V and 7 bases from J, the junction kept 5 bases outside the gene matches. Germline lookup yields CDR1 SGHTA and CDR2 FQGTGA. The CDR3 sequence is CASSLSGTSGRNEQFF. The CDR3 DNA is TGTGCCAGCAGCTTGTCCGGGACTAGCGGGAGAAATGAGCAGTTCTTC.

The gene calls are TRBV28 and TRBJ1-1, with TRBD1 matching over 8 bases. The trim removed 3 bases at V and 1 base at J, leaving 10 bases unmatched. CDR1 and CDR2 from the germline V gene are MDHEN and SYDVKM. There are 17 residues in the CDR3. This chain's CDR3 is CASSFQGARSTNTEAFF. CDR3 nucleotide sequence: TGTGCCAGCAGTTTTCAGGGGGCCCGATCAACGAACACTGAAGCTTTCTTT.

The J gene is TRBJ2-7, the V gene TRBV19, with D unclear. CDR1 and CDR2 (germline): LNHDA, SQIVND (reference sequence). This CDR3 comprises 12 residues. Deletions cut 5 bases from V and 2 bases from J, with 7 bases between. This chain's CDR3 is CASSSSTYEQYF. The DNA of the CDR3 is TGTGCCAGTAGTTCGTCTACCTACGAGCAGTACTTC.

The chain combines TRBV27 with TRBJ1-5, with TRBD1 matching over 7 bases. CDR3 length: 15 residues. Per germline, CDR1 MNHEY and CDR2 SMNVEV (reference sequence). Unmatched junction bases numbered 10, after V lost 5 bases and J lost 6 bases. The CDR3 spells CASSTPTGPTQPQHF. CDR3 DNA sequence: TGTGCCAGCAGTACCCCGACAGGGCCAACTCAGCCCCAGCATTTT.

V and J are TRBV3-1 (or the pseudogene TRBV3-2) and TRBJ2-1; D not resolved. V was pared by 0 bases and J by 4 bases, with 10 bases between. The V gene's germline CDR1 is LGHDT and CDR2 YNNKEL (reference sequence). This CDR3 is 15 amino acids long. The CDR3 DNA reads as TGTGCCAGCAGCCAAGAACCAATAGATTACAATGAGCAGTTCTTC. It is translated as CASSQEPIDYNEQFF.

J is TRBJ1-1 and V is TRBV6-5, with no clear D. The V end was cut by 2 bases, the J end by 4 bases, with 14 bases between. CDR3 size: 15 residues. From germline, CDR1 is MNHEY and CDR2 SVGAGI. The CDR3 region is CASSYTRQAGTEAFF. As DNA, the CDR3 is TGTGCCAGCAGTTACACGCGGCAGGCGGGCACTGAAGCTTTCTTT.

The chain employs TRBV30 and TRBJ1-5; possible D gene TRBD1, 5 bases. The germline V gene encodes CDR1 GTSNPN and CDR2 SVGIG (reference sequence). The CDR3 consists of 14 residues. V lost 0 bases and J 7 bases, leaving 13 bases between the germline ends. This CDR3 is CAWSVPRVGQPQHF. As DNA, the CDR3 is TGTGCCTGGAGTGTACCCAGGGTAGGACAGCCCCAGCATTTT.

The chain links TRBV6-5 to TRBJ2-7, with 7 positions matching TRBD2. CDR3 length: 15 residues. Germline V gene lookup returns CDR1 MNHEY and CDR2 SVGAGI. The V segment lost 4 bases and the J segment 2 bases; nucleotides outside the gene matches: 8. The CDR3, as DNA: TGTGCCAGCAGTTCGAGGCCGGCGGGAGCCTACGAGCAGTACTTC. It codes for CASSSRPAGAYEQYF.

This chain joins TRBV11-2 and TRBJ2-4; D might be TRBD1 (6 bases). Germline V gives CDR1 SGHAT, CDR2 FQNNGV. Deletions cut 5 bases from V and 10 bases from J, with 12 bases between. The CDR3 sequence is 12 residues long. Here the CDR3 reads CASSAQGRIQYF. The CDR3 DNA reads TGTGCCAGCAGCGCCCAGGGGCGGATTCAGTACTTC.